This T cell receptor beta chain was captured by sequencing in a study of shared T cell receptors in the human thymus. Germline CDR1 and CDR2: SNHLY and FYNNEI. The ends lost 10 bases at V and 8 bases at J; junction bases unmatched: 14. CDR3 length: 15 residues. Using immunoSEQ multiplex PCR, the repertoire was profiled, and TCRdb retains in-frame clones only, with some absent. This table has approximately 730,000 clones, 80% to 90% appearing once. A further study also used this sample, focusing on human thymus T cells. That report notes: What related research reported was that thymic repertoires overlapped highly among unrelated individuals.

The chain employs TRBV2 and TRBJ1-6; 7 positions agree with TRBD1. The sample was thymocytes. The source is a girl under three years old with a congenital heart defect. The CDR3 reads CATLVSTGKDSPLHF. In DNA, the CDR3 is TGTGCCACCCTCGTCTCGACAGGGAAAGATTCACCCCTCCACTTT.